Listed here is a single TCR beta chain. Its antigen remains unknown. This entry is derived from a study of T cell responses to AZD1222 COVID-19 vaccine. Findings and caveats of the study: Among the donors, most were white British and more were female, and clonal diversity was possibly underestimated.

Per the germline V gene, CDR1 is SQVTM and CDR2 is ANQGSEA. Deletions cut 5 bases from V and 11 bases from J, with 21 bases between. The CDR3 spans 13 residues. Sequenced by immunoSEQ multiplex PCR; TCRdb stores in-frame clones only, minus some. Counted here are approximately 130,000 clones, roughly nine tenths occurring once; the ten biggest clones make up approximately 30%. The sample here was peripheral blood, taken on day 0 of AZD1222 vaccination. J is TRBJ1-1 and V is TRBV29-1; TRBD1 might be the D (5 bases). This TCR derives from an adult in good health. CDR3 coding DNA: TGCAGCGTTTGGGCAGGGCAGAATAATCTTGCTTTCTTT. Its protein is CSVWAGQNNLAFF.